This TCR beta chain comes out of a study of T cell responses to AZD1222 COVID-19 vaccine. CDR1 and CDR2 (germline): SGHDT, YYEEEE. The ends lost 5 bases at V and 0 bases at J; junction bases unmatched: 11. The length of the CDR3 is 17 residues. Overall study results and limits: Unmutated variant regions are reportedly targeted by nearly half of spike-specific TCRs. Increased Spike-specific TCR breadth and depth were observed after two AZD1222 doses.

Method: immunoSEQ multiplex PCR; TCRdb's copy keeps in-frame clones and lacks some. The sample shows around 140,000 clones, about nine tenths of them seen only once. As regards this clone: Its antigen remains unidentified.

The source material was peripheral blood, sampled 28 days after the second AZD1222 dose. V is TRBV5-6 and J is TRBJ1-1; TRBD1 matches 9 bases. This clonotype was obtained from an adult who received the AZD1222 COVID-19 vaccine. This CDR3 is CASRPGTGRSMNTEAFF. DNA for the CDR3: TGTGCCAGCAGACCCGGGACAGGGAGGTCCATGAACACTGAAGCTTTCTTT.